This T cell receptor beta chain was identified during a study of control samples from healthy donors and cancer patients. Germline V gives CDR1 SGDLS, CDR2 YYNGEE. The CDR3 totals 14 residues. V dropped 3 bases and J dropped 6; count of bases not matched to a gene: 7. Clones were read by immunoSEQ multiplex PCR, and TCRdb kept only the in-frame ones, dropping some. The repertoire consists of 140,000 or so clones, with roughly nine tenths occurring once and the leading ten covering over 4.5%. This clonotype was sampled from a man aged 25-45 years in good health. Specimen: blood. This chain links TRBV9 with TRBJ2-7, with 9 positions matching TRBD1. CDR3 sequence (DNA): TGTGCCAGCAGCGAGGGGACAGGGAGAGGCGAGCAGTACTTC. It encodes CASSEGTGRGEQYF.